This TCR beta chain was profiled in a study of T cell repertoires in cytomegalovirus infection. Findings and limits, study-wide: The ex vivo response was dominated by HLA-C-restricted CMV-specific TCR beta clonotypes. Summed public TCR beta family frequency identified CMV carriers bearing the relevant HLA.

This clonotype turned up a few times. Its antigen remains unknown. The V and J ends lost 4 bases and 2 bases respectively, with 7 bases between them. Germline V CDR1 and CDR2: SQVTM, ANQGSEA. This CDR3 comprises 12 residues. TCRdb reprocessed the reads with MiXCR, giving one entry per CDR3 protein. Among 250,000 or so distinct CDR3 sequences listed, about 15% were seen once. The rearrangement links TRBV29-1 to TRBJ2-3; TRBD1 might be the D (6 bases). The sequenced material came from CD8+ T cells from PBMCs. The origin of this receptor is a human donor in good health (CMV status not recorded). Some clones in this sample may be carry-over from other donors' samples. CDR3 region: CSVGDNTDTQYF. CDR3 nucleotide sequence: TGCAGCGTTGGGGACAACACAGATACGCAGTATTTT.